This entry lists 8 T cell receptor beta chains sequenced from one sample in a study of T cell clonality in common variable immunodeficiency. Study-wide results and limits: Reportedly, TCR beta sequences from common variable immunodeficiency showed fewer deletions and N-nucleotide insertions.

The table came from immunoSEQ multiplex PCR; TCRdb's copy has only in-frame clones and leaves some out. The data show about 34,000 clones, with none appearing a single time. These receptors have no identified antigens. Sequencing was carried out using peripheral blood mononuclear cells. All receptors derive from a human donor with common variable immunodeficiency.

This clone has a handful of counts. The read finishes 3 residues shy of the CDR3 end, and the germline J gene is used to complete it. The chain links TRBV30 to TRBJ1-6; D gene uncertain. This CDR3 comprises 14 residues. The ends were cut back, 1 base at V and 7 bases at J, with 11 bases in the middle. Per germline, CDR1 GTSNPN and CDR2 SVGIG (reference sequence). The CDR3 is CAWSAGQINSPLHF. CDR3 DNA, as far as it was read: TGTGCCTGGAGTGCTGGCCAGATCAATTCACCC. The full variable domain, rest sourced from reference TRBV30 and TRBJ1-6, is SQTIHQWPATLVQPVGSPLSLECTVEGTSNPNLYWYRQAAGRGLQLLFYSVGIGQISSEVPQNLSASRPQDRQFILSSKKLLLSDSGFYLCAWSAGQINSPLHFGNGTRLTVT.

This clone was observed many times. Read sequence stops 3 residues before the CDR3 end, and the germline J gene provides the missing end. This chain connects TRBV20-1 to TRBJ2-5, with D perhaps matching TRBD2 (6 bases). Per the germline V gene, CDR1 is DFQATT and CDR2 is SNEGSKA (reference sequence). Trimming removed 0 bases from V and 1 base from J, with 18 bases in between. The length of the CDR3 is 17 residues. The CDR3 loop reads CSAREAGRTTPQETQYF. The covered CDR3 bases are TGCAGTGCTAGAGAGGCCGGCCGGACTACCCCCCAAGAGACC.

There are many counts of this clone. The DNA ends 3 residues before the CDR3 does, and the rest of the CDR3 is filled in from the germline J gene. This chain uses TRBV5-1 with TRBJ2-2; D might be TRBD1 (5 bases). Deletions cut 1 base from V and 1 base from J, with 5 bases between. The CDR3 has 14 residues. Germline V gene sequence: CDR1 SGHRS, CDR2 YFSETQ. CDR3 in amino acids: CASSLTGNTGELFF. Incomplete CDR3 DNA: TGCGCCAGCAGCTTGACAGGGAACACCGGGGAG.

This clone appeared a few times. The missing CDR3 end, 3 residues past where the read stops, is filled in from the germline J gene. This chain uses TRBV30 with TRBJ2-3, with D perhaps TRBD2 (6 bases). V lost 0 bases and J 4 bases, leaving 14 bases between the germline ends. CDR1 is GTSNPN, CDR2 SVGIG, per germline (reference sequence). The CDR3 sequence is 15 residues long. The sequenced part of the CDR3 DNA is TGTGCCTGGAGTGTACTTAGCGGCGGGCCAGATACG. Its protein is CAWSVLSGGPDT. The whole CDR3 protein is CAWSVLSGGPDTQYF.

This clone was counted at least ten times. CDR3 loop: CASTGDGNTEAFF. CDR3 DNA, as far as it was read: TGTGCCAGCACAGGTGATGGGAACACTGAA. The chain recombines TRBV7-9 with TRBJ1-1; D is undetermined. The read ends 3 residues early relative to the CDR3; the germline J gene fills the gap. Germline V gene data show CDR1 as SEHNR and CDR2 as FQNEAQ (reference sequence). This CDR3 has 13 amino acids. V lost 7 bases to trimming and J lost 1 base, with 10 bases between them.

This clone was found many times. Partial CDR3 DNA: TGTGCCAGTAGTACGGGAGAGGCGGGGAATCAGCCC. Its translation: CASSTGEAGNQP. The CDR3 reads in full as CASSTGEAGNQPQHF. J is TRBJ1-5 and V is TRBV19; no firm D call. From the germline J gene comes the end of the CDR3, since the read stops 3 residues before it. This CDR3 comprises 15 residues. Trimming pared 4 bases from V and 4 bases from J, leaving 14 bases between. Germline values: CDR1 LNHDA, CDR2 SQIVND (reference sequence).

This clone showed up many times. The CDR3 extends 3 residues past the end of the read, so its final part is completed from the germline J gene. The rearrangement uses TRBV10-3 and TRBJ1-2; the D gene is possibly TRBD1 (6 bases). Germline CDR1 reads ENHRY; CDR2 reads SYGVKD. The CDR3 sequence is 15 residues long. CDR3 bases read: TGTGCCATCAGTGACCCAGGGACGGTCAGGGGAGGC. Protein: CAISDPGTVRGG. The whole CDR3 region reads CAISDPGTVRGGYTF.

This clone was seen many times. The read ends 3 residues before the CDR3 terminus; that terminus is restored from the germline J gene. This rearrangement joins TRBV5-6 to TRBJ1-5; no definite D call. With 4 bases removed from V and 4 bases from J, the gap between germline ends came to 12 bases. Germline V gene data show CDR1 as SGHDT and CDR2 as YYEEEE. The CDR3 consists of 14 residues. The sequenced part of the CDR3 DNA is TGTGCCAGCAGCGCAATGACTGGAAATCAGCCC. Its translation is CASSAMTGNQP. The entire CDR3 protein is CASSAMTGNQPQHF.